This T cell receptor beta chain was identified during a study of T-cell memory formation after mild COVID-19. Across the whole study: Largely, TCR clusters stayed within a single donor.

TCRdb re-derived calls from the 5' RACE reads in MiXCR, one entry per CDR3 protein. The top ten clones hold 20% to 25% of a sample with 350,000 to 550,000 distinct CDR3 sequences, around 17% of them seen once. A few counts support this clonotype. Antigen unknown. The length of the CDR3 is 15 residues. Deletions cut 5 bases from V and 3 bases from J, with 16 bases between. Per the germline V gene, CDR1 is SGHTA and CDR2 is FQGNSA. General study findings and limits: There were some responding clones in pre-infection memory, which suggested that cross-reactive memory had joined.

The clonotype originates from a man between 18 and 35 years old who had mild COVID-19 (a few samples of this study predate the infection). Cell type and time point are not known. The chain employs TRBV7-2 and TRBJ2-5; D may be TRBD1 (5 bases). Source material: PBMCs or a T cell subset sorted from them (not recorded which). The CDR3 sequence: CASSPGRQGKETQYF. In nucleotides, the CDR3 is TGTGCCAGCAGCCCCGGTAGGCAGGGTAAAGAGACCCAGTACTTC.